This T cell receptor beta chain was identified in a study of OX40 agonist ivuxolimab in advanced cancers. Some clones are missing from TCRdb's copy, which holds only in-frame ones; the method was immunoSEQ multiplex PCR. Seen here are about 70,000 clones, approximately 90% observed once, and the top ten hold 4.8%. Autoimmune disease history or systemic immunosuppression was exclusionary. Germline CDR1 reads LNHDA; CDR2 reads SQIVND (reference sequence). The CDR3 runs 17 residues. V was shortened by 0 bases and J by 4 bases, with 15 bases between the two germline ends. Study-level points and caveats: Within 6 weeks, CD4+ and CD8+ blood T cells expanded clonally at 0.1 to 3.0 mg/kg. Those patients achieving a partial response at 0.1-3.0 mg/kg showed among the lowest clonal expansion.

As concerns this clone: Its antigen remains unidentified.

The specimen was CD4+ or CD8+ T cells sorted from blood, collected in a trial of the OX40 agonist ivuxolimab. The source is an adult with an advanced solid tumor such as melanoma, head and neck, liver or kidney cancer. This rearrangement joins TRBV19 to TRBJ2-2; D might be TRBD1 (6 bases). This CDR3 reads CASSIEGHTSTTGELFF. The CDR3, as DNA: TGTGCCAGTAGTATAGAGGGACACACGTCGACCACCGGGGAGCTGTTTTTT.